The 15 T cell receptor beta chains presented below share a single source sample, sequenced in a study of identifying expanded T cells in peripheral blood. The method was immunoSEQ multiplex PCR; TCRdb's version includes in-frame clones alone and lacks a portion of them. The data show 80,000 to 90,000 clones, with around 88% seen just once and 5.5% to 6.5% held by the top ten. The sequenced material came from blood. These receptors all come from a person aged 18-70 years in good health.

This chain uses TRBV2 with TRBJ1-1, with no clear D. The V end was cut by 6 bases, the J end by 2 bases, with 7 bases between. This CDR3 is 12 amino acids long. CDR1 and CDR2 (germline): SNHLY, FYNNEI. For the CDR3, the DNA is TGTGCCAGCAGCAAGGAAAACACTGAAGCTTTCTTT. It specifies CASSKENTEAFF.

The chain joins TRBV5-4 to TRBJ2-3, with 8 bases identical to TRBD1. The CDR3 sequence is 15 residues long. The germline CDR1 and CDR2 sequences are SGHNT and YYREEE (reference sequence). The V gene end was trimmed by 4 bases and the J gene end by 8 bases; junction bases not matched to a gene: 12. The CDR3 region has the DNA TGTGCCAGCAGCGCCCCTGACAGGGGAGCGGGTACGCAGTATTTT. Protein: CASSAPDRGAGTQYF.

CDR3 coding DNA: TGTGCCAGCCAAGCGGGGACAGGGAATCTTGGCTACACCTTC. This codes for CASQAGTGNLGYTF. The chain recombines TRBV6-5 with TRBJ1-2; 9 bases align to TRBD1. Trimming at V came to 8 bases and at J to 7 bases, leaving 11 bases not matched to a gene. There are 14 residues in the CDR3. The germline CDR1 and CDR2 sequences are MNHEY and SVGAGI.

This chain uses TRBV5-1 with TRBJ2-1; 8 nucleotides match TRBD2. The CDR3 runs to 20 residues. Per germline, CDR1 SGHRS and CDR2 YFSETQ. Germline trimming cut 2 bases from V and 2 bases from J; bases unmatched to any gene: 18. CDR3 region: CASSFSATSVYHTTYNEQFF. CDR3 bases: TGCGCCAGCAGCTTCTCCGCGACTAGCGTATATCACACCACCTACAATGAGCAGTTCTTC.

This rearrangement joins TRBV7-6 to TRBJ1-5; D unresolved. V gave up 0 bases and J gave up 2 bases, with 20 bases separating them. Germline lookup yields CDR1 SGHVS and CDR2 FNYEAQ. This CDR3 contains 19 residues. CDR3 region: CASSLAPPGIIAGNQPQHF. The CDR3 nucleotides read TGTGCCAGCAGCTTAGCACCGCCAGGCATTATAGCTGGCAATCAGCCCCAGCATTTT.

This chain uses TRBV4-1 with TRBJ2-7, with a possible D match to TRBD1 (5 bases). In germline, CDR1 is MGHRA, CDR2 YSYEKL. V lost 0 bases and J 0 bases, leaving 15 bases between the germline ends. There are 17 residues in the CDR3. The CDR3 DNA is TGCGCCAGCAGCCAAGACCCCCCCAGGGTAAGCTCCTACGAGCAGTACTTC. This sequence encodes CASSQDPPRVSSYEQYF.

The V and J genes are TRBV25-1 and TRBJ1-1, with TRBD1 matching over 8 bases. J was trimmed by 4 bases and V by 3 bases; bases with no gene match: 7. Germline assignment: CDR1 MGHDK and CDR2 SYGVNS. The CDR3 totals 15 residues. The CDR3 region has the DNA TGTGCCAGCAGTGATCGGACAGGGTTGGGCACTGAAGCTTTCTTT. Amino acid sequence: CASSDRTGLGTEAFF.

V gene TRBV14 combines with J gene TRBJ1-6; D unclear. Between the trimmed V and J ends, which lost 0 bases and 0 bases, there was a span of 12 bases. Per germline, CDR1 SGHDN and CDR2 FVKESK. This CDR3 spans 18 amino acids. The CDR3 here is CASSQDGLWSSYNSPLHF. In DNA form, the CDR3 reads TGTGCCAGCAGCCAAGATGGTCTTTGGAGCTCCTATAATTCACCCCTCCACTTT.

The CDR3 nucleotides read TGTGCCAGCAGCGTGGGGGGAAGGGATCTCCTTGGCTACACCTTC. Its protein is CASSVGGRDLLGYTF. The rearrangement joins TRBV9 to TRBJ1-2, with D tentatively TRBD1 (5 bases). The ends were cut back, 2 bases at V and 7 bases at J, with 18 bases in the middle. Germline lookup yields CDR1 SGDLS and CDR2 YYNGEE. This CDR3 contains 15 residues.

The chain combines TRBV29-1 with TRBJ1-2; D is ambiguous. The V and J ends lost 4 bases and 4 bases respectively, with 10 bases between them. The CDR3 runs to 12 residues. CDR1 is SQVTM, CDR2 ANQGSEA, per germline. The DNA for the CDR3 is TGCAGCGTTGTGTCAGATAGCTATGGCTACACCTTC. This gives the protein CSVVSDSYGYTF.

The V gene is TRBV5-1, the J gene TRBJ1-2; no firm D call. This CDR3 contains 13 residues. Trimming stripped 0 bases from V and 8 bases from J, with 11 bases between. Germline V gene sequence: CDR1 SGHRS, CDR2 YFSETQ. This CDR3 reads CASSLAAGGGYTF. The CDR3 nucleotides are TGCGCCAGCAGCTTGGCGGCAGGCGGAGGCTACACCTTC.

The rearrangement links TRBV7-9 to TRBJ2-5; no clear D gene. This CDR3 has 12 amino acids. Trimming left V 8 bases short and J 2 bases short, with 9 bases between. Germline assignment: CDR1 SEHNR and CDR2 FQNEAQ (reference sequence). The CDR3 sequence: CASYTIQETQYF. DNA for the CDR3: TGTGCCAGCTATACCATACAAGAGACCCAGTACTTC. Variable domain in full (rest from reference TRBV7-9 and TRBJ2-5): DTGVSQNPRHKITKRGQNVTFRCDPISEHNRLYWYRQTLGQGPEFLTYFQNEAQLEKSRLLSDRFSAERPKGSFSTLEIQRTEQGDSAMYLCASYTIQETQYFGPGTRLLVL.

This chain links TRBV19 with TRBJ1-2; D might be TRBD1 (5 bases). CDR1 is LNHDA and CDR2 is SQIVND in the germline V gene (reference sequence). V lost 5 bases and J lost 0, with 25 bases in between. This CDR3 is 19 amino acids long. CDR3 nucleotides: TGTGCCAGTAGTGTTAGGGAGGGGCCGACTCTTCCAACTAACTATGGCTACACCTTC. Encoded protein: CASSVREGPTLPTNYGYTF.

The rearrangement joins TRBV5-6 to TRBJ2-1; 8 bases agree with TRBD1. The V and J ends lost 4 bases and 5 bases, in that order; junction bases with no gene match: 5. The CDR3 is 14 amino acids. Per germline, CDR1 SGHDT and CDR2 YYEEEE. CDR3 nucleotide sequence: TGTGCCAGCAGCCATGCGGACAGGGACAATGAGCAGTTCTTC. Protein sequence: CASSHADRDNEQFF.

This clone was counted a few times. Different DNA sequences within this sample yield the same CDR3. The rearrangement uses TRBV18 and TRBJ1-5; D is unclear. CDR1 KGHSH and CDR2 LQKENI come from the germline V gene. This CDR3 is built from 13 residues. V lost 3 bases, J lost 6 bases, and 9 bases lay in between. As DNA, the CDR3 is TGTGCCAGCTCACCGCCCCTGGGTCAGCCCCAGCATTTT. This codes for CASSPPLGQPQHF.